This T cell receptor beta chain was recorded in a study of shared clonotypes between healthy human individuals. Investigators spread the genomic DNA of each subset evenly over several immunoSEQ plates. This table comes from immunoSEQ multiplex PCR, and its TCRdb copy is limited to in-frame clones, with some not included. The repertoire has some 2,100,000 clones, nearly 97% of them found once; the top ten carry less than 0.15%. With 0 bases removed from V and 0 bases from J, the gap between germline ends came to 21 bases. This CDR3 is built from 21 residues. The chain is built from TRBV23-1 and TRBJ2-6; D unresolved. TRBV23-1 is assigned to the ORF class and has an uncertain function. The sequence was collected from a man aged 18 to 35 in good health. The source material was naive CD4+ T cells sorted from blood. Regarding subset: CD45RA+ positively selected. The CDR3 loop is CASSQSKIVPQTCSGANVLTF. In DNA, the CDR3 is TGCGCCAGCAGTCAATCGAAAATAGTCCCTCAAACTTGCTCTGGGGCCAACGTCCTGACTTTC.